The 21 T cell receptor beta chains given below trace back to one sample, sequenced in a study of molecular identifiers for immune sequencing clone quantification. One entry per CDR3 protein, called by TCRdb with MiXCR from the PCR reads. The sample consists of under 600,000 distinct CDR3 sequences, about a fifth of them appearing once. Source material: naive CD8+ T cells from blood, with Jurkat cell RNA spiked in. Subset described: FACS-sorted CD8+CD4-CCR7+CD45RA+ naive T cells. The origin of the receptors is a human donor in good health. Some libraries in this study had Jurkat cell RNA spiked in.

This clonotype was observed a handful of times. The conserved final phenylalanine or tryptophan is absent from the CDR3, which likely points to a read error. The DNA is left out, because the CDR3 cannot be placed on it with certainty; the CDR3 is given as TCRdb lists it. The CDR3 loop is CASSQSNGHRM. The chain carries TRBV23-1 and TRBJ1-2. TRBV23-1 is designated an ORF whose function remains uncertain. The CDR3 is 11 amino acids long, termini counted.

On this clonotype itself: Since a much larger clone is just one base distant, this may be a read error. V usage is TRBV7-2 and J usage is TRBJ2-7; the match to TRBD2 covers 7 bases. Germline V gene data show CDR1 as SGHTA and CDR2 as FQGNSA. This CDR3 region has 15 residues. The DNA for the CDR3 is TGTGCCGGCAGCCCAGCGTGGGGAGGGTCCTACGAGCAGTACTTC. Translating gives CAGSPAWGGSYEQYF.

Note on this clonotype: A read error may be the cause here, since a much bigger clone is one base away. This rearrangement joins TRBV7-9 to TRBJ2-3; 8 bases are a match to TRBD2. This CDR3 region has 16 residues. In germline, CDR1 is SEHNR, CDR2 FQNEAQ (reference sequence). The CDR3 sequence is CASSLATSGNTDMQYF. The CDR3 nucleotides are TGTGCCAGCAGCTTAGCTACTAGCGGTAACACAGATATGCAGTATTTT. Looking up the rest from reference TRBV7-9 and TRBJ2-3 gives the full variable domain: DTGVSQNPRHKITKRGQNVTFRCDPISEHNRLYWYRQTLGQGPEFLTYFQNEAQLEKSRLLSDRFSAERPKGSFSTLEIQRTEQGDSAMYLCASSLATSGNTDMQYFGPGTRLTVL.

On this clonotype: A much larger clone differs by one base, so this may be a read error. This chain uses TRBV5-6 with TRBJ1-1; D remains unclear. Per the germline V gene, CDR1 is SGHDT and CDR2 is YYEEEE. The CDR3 runs to 14 residues. CDR3 DNA: TGTGCCAACAGCTTGATCCTGTTGAACACTGAAGCTTTCTTT. This codes for CANSLILLNTEAFF.

The rearrangement links TRBV19 to TRBJ1-2; no clear D gene. The germline V and J ends were trimmed by 5 bases and 0 bases, with 16 bases remaining between them. Looked up from germline, CDR1 is LNHDA and CDR2 is SQIVND (reference sequence). The CDR3 has 16 amino acids. CDR3 DNA sequence: TGTGCCAGTAGTCCCTCTACCGGACGGTCTAACTATGGCTACACCTTC. Translating gives CASSPSTGRSNYGYTF. The full variable domain, its missing parts supplied by reference TRBV19 and TRBJ1-2, is DGGITQSPKYLFRKEGQNVTLSCEQNLNHDAMYWYRQDPGQGLRLIYYSQIVNDFQKGDIAEGYSVSREKKESFPLTVTSAQKNPTAFYLCASSPSTGRSNYGYTFGSGTRLTVV.

Concerning this clonotype itself: A much larger clone sits a single nucleotide away, making a read error possible. The CDR3 carries no conserved terminal phenylalanine or tryptophan, so it likely arises from a read error. The gene calls are TRBV12-3 or TRBV12-4 and TRBJ2-2, with D possibly being TRBD1 (6 bases). V was trimmed by 8 bases and J by 5 bases, leaving 15 bases between them. The CDR3 sequence is 14 residues long. The chain's CDR3 is CASPGHPGTGELFL. The CDR3 DNA sequence: TGTGCCAGCCCGGGACACCCAGGAACCGGGGAGCTGTTTTTG.

This clonotype was observed many times. V and J are TRBV7-3 and TRBJ2-1; D unresolved. V dropped 2 bases and J dropped 0 bases, with 8 bases sitting between them. Germline CDR1 and CDR2: SGHTA and FQGTGA. The CDR3 extends over 15 amino acids. The CDR3 region is CASSLLPASYNEQFF. CDR3 nucleotide sequence: TGTGCCAGCAGCTTACTGCCCGCCTCCTACAATGAGCAGTTCTTC.

This clonotype came up a few times. This rearrangement joins TRBV28 to TRBJ2-5, with D hard to call. The CDR3 is 16 residues long. Germline lookup yields CDR1 MDHEN and CDR2 SYDVKM. Deletions cut 3 bases from V and 0 bases from J, with 14 bases between. CDR3 protein: CASSFTGSRYQETQYF. In DNA, the CDR3 is TGTGCCAGCAGTTTCACGGGCTCTCGGTACCAAGAGACCCAGTACTTC.

This clonotype was seen a few times. The chain recombines TRBV27 with TRBJ2-5; D tentatively fits TRBD1 or TRBD2 (5 bases each). V was trimmed by 7 bases and J by 5 bases, leaving 20 bases between them. Germline CDR1 and CDR2: MNHEY and SMNVEV (reference sequence). CDR3 size: 15 residues. The CDR3 sequence: CASNKIGATLETQYF. CDR3 DNA sequence: TGTGCCAGCAATAAGATCGGGGCTACCCTGGAGACCCAGTACTTC.

This clonotype was seen repeatedly, ten times or more. The chain carries TRBV20-1 and TRBJ2-3; 16 bases fit TRBD2. This CDR3 spans 17 amino acids. Trimming took 3 bases from V and 1 from J; bases not matched to a gene: 4. Per germline, CDR1 DFQATT and CDR2 SNEGSKA (reference sequence). The CDR3 region is CSARGLAGGRGTDTQYF. CDR3 nucleotides: TGCAGTGCTAGGGGACTAGCGGGGGGGAGGGGCACAGATACGCAGTATTTT.

This clonotype was counted only a few times. The CDR3 loop is CASRPKNQPQHF. CDR3 in DNA: TGTGCCAGCAGACCAAAGAATCAGCCCCAGCATTTT. V and J are TRBV6-2 or TRBV6-3 and TRBJ1-5; no clear D. CDR1 is MNHEY, CDR2 SVGEGT, per germline. The V end was cut by 6 bases, the J end by 4 bases, with 7 bases between. The CDR3 covers 12 residues.

Concerning this clonotype itself: A read error may be the cause here, since a much bigger clone is one base away. For the CDR3, the DNA is TGTGCCAGCAGTCTGGGCTTTCGGGGGAACATAGATACGCAGTATTTT. Translated, it gives CASSLGFRGNIDTQYF. This rearrangement joins TRBV12-3 or TRBV12-4 to TRBJ2-3; the D gene is possibly TRBD2 (6 bases). With 5 bases removed from V and 5 bases from J, the gap between germline ends came to 20 bases. The CDR3 contains 16 residues.

This clonotype was observed a few times. The chain uses TRBV2 and TRBJ2-7; TRBD1 aligns across 7 bases. Trimming removed 1 base from V and 3 bases from J; junction bases left unmatched: 9. CDR1 SNHLY and CDR2 FYNNEI come from the germline V gene. CDR3 size: 16 residues. The CDR3 loop is CASSEEAWTGNYEQYF. The CDR3 DNA is TGTGCCAGCAGTGAAGAAGCCTGGACAGGAAACTACGAGCAGTACTTC.

As to this clonotype: It may be a read error: a sequence one base away is much more abundant. V usage is TRBV7-2 and J usage is TRBJ2-5, with 8 nucleotides matching TRBD2. Unmatched junction bases numbered 5, after V lost 1 base and J lost 4 bases. The CDR3 extends over 15 amino acids. The germline gives CDR1 SGHTA, CDR2 FQGNSA. CDR3 sequence: CASSLGGGGLETQYF. The CDR3 DNA reads as TGTGCCAGCAGCTTAGGAGGCGGGGGGCTAGAGACCCAGTACTTC.

This clonotype was seen ten or more times. The chain is built from TRBV7-6 and TRBJ2-5, with D perhaps TRBD1 (5 bases). Per germline, CDR1 SGHVS and CDR2 FNYEAQ. Trimming shortened V by 0 bases and J by 4 bases, and 12 bases separated the two germline ends. The CDR3 is 15 residues long. In DNA, the CDR3 is TGTGCCAGCAGCTTAGCCCTGAGCAGGGCAGAGACCCAGTACTTC. Its protein product is CASSLALSRAETQYF.

This clonotype came up a few times. This sequence joins TRBV5-5 and TRBJ2-7; the match to TRBD2 covers 12 bases. Germline V gene lookup returns CDR1 SGHKS and CDR2 YYEKEE (reference sequence). Losses at the gene ends were 4 bases for V and 2 bases for J; bases not matched to a gene: 10. CDR3 length: 17 amino acids. The CDR3 spells CASSLRLAGAVPYEQYF. The CDR3 nucleotides read TGTGCCAGCAGCCTTCGACTAGCGGGAGCTGTACCCTACGAGCAGTACTTC.

This clonotype was picked up many times. The CDR3 DNA reads TGCGCCAGCAGCAAACCCGGGACAGGGTTAGGCGGGGAGCTGTTTTTT. Its protein product is CASSKPGTGLGGELFF. The V gene is TRBV4-1, the J gene TRBJ2-2, with 9 bases identical to TRBD1. The CDR3 has 16 amino acids. V dropped 5 bases and J dropped 7; count of bases not matched to a gene: 11. Germline V gene data show CDR1 as MGHRA and CDR2 as YSYEKL.

This clonotype was counted a few times. The gene calls are TRBV4-3 and TRBJ2-7; D not certain. The CDR3 is 12 residues long. Germline CDR1 LGHNA, CDR2 YSLEER. V was clipped by 0 bases and J by 5 bases, with 5 bases between them. Here the CDR3 DNA reads TGCGCCAGCAGCCAAGAAAGGAACGAGCAGTACTTC. As protein: CASSQERNEQYF.

The table lists this clonotype with many counts. The chain joins TRBV28 to TRBJ1-1; a possible D gene is TRBD1 (5 bases). In germline, CDR1 is MDHEN, CDR2 SYDVKM. The CDR3 runs to 15 residues. Trimming left V 3 bases short and J 5 bases short, with 16 bases between. The CDR3 is CASSFGPGARTEAFF. DNA for the CDR3: TGTGCCAGCAGTTTTGGTCCCGGGGCTCGGACTGAAGCTTTCTTT.

This clonotype has a handful of counts. The chain joins TRBV3-1 to TRBJ2-3; maybe TRBD2 (6 bases). The CDR3 runs 16 residues. Trimming shortened V by 1 base and J by 5 bases, and 16 bases separated the two germline ends. CDR1 and CDR2 from the germline V gene are LGHDT and YNNKEL (reference sequence). The CDR3 reads CASSQATGDSGDTQYF. CDR3 in DNA: TGTGCCAGCAGCCAAGCGACGGGGGATTCGGGAGATACGCAGTATTTT.

This clonotype was detected ten times or more. The chain recombines TRBV7-9 with TRBJ1-4; D unclear. V was cut by 5 bases and J by 4 bases, with 2 bases left in between. The CDR3 runs 11 residues. The germline gives CDR1 SEHNR, CDR2 FQNEAQ (reference sequence). The CDR3 DNA follows: TGTGCCAGCAGCCATAATGAAAAACTGTTTTTT. Protein: CASSHNEKLFF.